A selection of T cell receptor beta chains follows, all from one sample in a study of blood T cell repertoires in COVID-19. Only in-frame clones appear in the TCRdb table, and some are missing; sequencing was by immunoSEQ multiplex PCR. This sample carries about 150,000 clones, approximately 81% of them seen once, and the ten largest clones take 2% to 3%. Sequenced material: peripheral blood. All receptors derive from a human donor with acute or convalescent COVID-19. The donor label of this sample is uncertain. Each CDR3 is given with its conserved first and last residue. Fields, in order: clone size, D gene, J gene, V gene, CDR3 protein, CDR3 DNA. A D gene is named only where the DNA matches it firmly. Clone size appears in some rows only: once, few, many, or a class for an expanded clone.

clone_size: -
d_call: -
j_call: TRBJ2-1
v_call: TRBV6-5
cdr3_aa: CASSYVPGRDEQFF
cdr3_nt: TGTGCCAGCAGTTACGTTCCGGGGAGAGATGAGCAGTTCTTC

clone_size: -
d_call: TRBD1
j_call: TRBJ2-1
v_call: TRBV5-5
cdr3_aa: CASSPIGGTGVGNEQFF
cdr3_nt: TGTGCCAGCAGCCCCATAGGGGGGACAGGGGTGGGCAATGAGCAGTTCTTC

clone_size: -
d_call: -
j_call: TRBJ1-2
v_call: TRBV3-1/TRBV3-2
cdr3_aa: CASRGGGGYTF
cdr3_nt: TGTGCCAGCCGAGGTGGAGGCGGCTACACCTTC

clone_size: once
d_call: TRBD1
j_call: TRBJ1-3
v_call: TRBV19
cdr3_aa: CASRPTGAGNTIYF
cdr3_nt: TGTGCCAGTAGACCGACAGGGGCTGGAAACACCATATATTTT

clone_size: -
d_call: TRBD1
j_call: TRBJ1-1
v_call: TRBV19
cdr3_aa: CASSPDRGFTEAFF
cdr3_nt: TGTGCCAGTAGCCCGGACAGGGGGTTTACTGAAGCTTTCTTT

clone_size: -
d_call: TRBD1
j_call: TRBJ1-2
v_call: TRBV24-1
cdr3_aa: CATPDRGGYGYTF
cdr3_nt: TGTGCCACCCCCGACAGGGGCGGGTATGGCTACACCTTC

clone_size: once
d_call: TRBD1
j_call: TRBJ2-5
v_call: TRBV5-4
cdr3_aa: CASSLPGQRGTQYF
cdr3_nt: TGTGCCAGCAGCTTACCGGGACAGCGCGGGACCCAGTACTTC

clone_size: -
d_call: TRBD1
j_call: TRBJ2-2
v_call: TRBV7-9
cdr3_aa: CATQGQGEGNTGELFF
cdr3_nt: TGTGCCACCCAGGGACAGGGGGAGGGGAACACCGGGGAGCTGTTTTTT

clone_size: -
d_call: -
j_call: TRBJ1-2
v_call: TRBV3-1/TRBV3-2
cdr3_aa: CASSLGGRDYGYTF
cdr3_nt: TGTGCCAGCAGCCTCGGTGGGCGCGACTATGGCTACACCTTC

clone_size: -
d_call: -
j_call: TRBJ1-3
v_call: TRBV28
cdr3_aa: CASSESQAPPSGNTIYF
cdr3_nt: TGTGCCAGCAGCGAGTCACAGGCTCCTCCATCTGGAAACACCATATATTTT

clone_size: -
d_call: TRBD2
j_call: TRBJ2-3
v_call: TRBV7-9
cdr3_aa: CASVAGWEVSDTQYF
cdr3_nt: TGTGCCAGCGTAGCGGGATGGGAGGTATCAGATACGCAGTATTTT

clone_size: -
d_call: -
j_call: TRBJ1-3
v_call: TRBV6-2/TRBV6-3
cdr3_aa: CASSFLSPGNTIYF
cdr3_nt: TGTGCCAGCAGTTTTCTTTCTCCTGGAAACACCATATATTTT

clone_size: -
d_call: TRBD1
j_call: TRBJ1-1
v_call: TRBV28
cdr3_aa: CASSPPWAGGRGTEAFF
cdr3_nt: TGTGCCAGCAGTCCACCCTGGGCAGGGGGCCGGGGCACTGAAGCTTTCTTT

clone_size: -
d_call: TRBD1
j_call: TRBJ1-1
v_call: TRBV7-2
cdr3_aa: CASSRQGDTEAFF
cdr3_nt: TGCGCCAGCTCACGACAGGGAGACACTGAAGCTTTCTTT

clone_size: once
d_call: -
j_call: TRBJ2-2
v_call: TRBV24-1
cdr3_aa: CATSDRLPGELFF
cdr3_nt: TGTGCCACCAGTGACCGCCTACCCGGGGAGCTGTTTTTT

clone_size: -
d_call: -
j_call: TRBJ1-1
v_call: TRBV29-1
cdr3_aa: CSVGVSAGTEAFF
cdr3_nt: TGCAGCGTTGGCGTGTCTGCGGGCACTGAAGCTTTCTTT

clone_size: -
d_call: TRBD2
j_call: TRBJ2-1
v_call: TRBV5-1
cdr3_aa: CASSLTSGNHNEQFF
cdr3_nt: TGCGCCAGCAGCCTGACTAGCGGGAACCACAATGAGCAGTTCTTC

clone_size: -
d_call: TRBD2
j_call: TRBJ2-1
v_call: TRBV5-4
cdr3_aa: CASSEGLAGLNEQFF
cdr3_nt: TGTGCCAGCAGCGAAGGACTAGCGGGCCTCAATGAGCAGTTCTTC

clone_size: -
d_call: TRBD1
j_call: TRBJ1-1
v_call: TRBV4-3
cdr3_aa: CASSQVGQASEAFF
cdr3_nt: TGCGCCAGCAGCCAAGTCGGACAGGCGAGCGAAGCTTTCTTT

clone_size: -
d_call: -
j_call: TRBJ1-3
v_call: TRBV21-1
cdr3_aa: CASSKVPLRHGNTIYF
cdr3_nt: TGTGCCAGCAGCAAGGTACCCCTGAGGCATGGAAACACCATATATTTT

clone_size: -
d_call: TRBD1
j_call: TRBJ2-3
v_call: TRBV6-5
cdr3_aa: CASINRQGATDTQYF
cdr3_nt: TGTGCCAGCATAAATAGACAGGGGGCGACAGATACGCAGTATTTT

clone_size: once
d_call: -
j_call: TRBJ1-1
v_call: TRBV2
cdr3_aa: CASSEQGINTEAFF
cdr3_nt: TGTGCCAGCAGTGAACAGGGGATAAACACTGAAGCTTTCTTT

clone_size: -
d_call: -
j_call: TRBJ1-2
v_call: TRBV6-5
cdr3_aa: CASSYSLLVSNYGYTF
cdr3_nt: TGTGCCAGCAGTTACTCGTTACTAGTTTCCAACTATGGCTACACCTTC

clone_size: -
d_call: TRBD1
j_call: TRBJ2-7
v_call: TRBV4-2
cdr3_aa: CASSQAGTGAYEQYF
cdr3_nt: TGTGCCAGCAGCCAGGCCGGGACAGGCGCCTACGAGCAGTACTTC

clone_size: -
d_call: -
j_call: TRBJ1-6
v_call: TRBV2
cdr3_aa: CARTGRPDSPLHF
cdr3_nt: TGTGCCAGAACGGGTCGCCCCGATTCACCCCTCCACTTT

clone_size: once
d_call: TRBD1
j_call: TRBJ2-3
v_call: TRBV5-4
cdr3_aa: CASSFRDRVTDTQYF
cdr3_nt: TGTGCCAGCAGCTTCAGGGACAGGGTAACAGATACGCAGTATTTT

clone_size: -
d_call: TRBD1
j_call: TRBJ2-4
v_call: TRBV5-1
cdr3_aa: CASSLEGDRVDIQYF
cdr3_nt: TGCGCCAGCAGCTTGGAAGGGGACAGGGTGGACATTCAGTACTTC

clone_size: -
d_call: -
j_call: TRBJ1-3
v_call: TRBV7-8
cdr3_aa: CASSLSDSGNTIYF
cdr3_nt: TGTGCCAGCAGCTTAAGCGACTCTGGAAACACCATATATTTT

clone_size: -
d_call: TRBD1
j_call: TRBJ1-1
v_call: TRBV11-2
cdr3_aa: CASSLSGQGETEAFF
cdr3_nt: TGTGCCAGCAGCTTAAGCGGACAGGGAGAAACTGAAGCTTTCTTT

clone_size: few
d_call: -
j_call: TRBJ1-2
v_call: TRBV30
cdr3_aa: CAWSVPSRGSYGYTF
cdr3_nt: TGTGCCTGGAGTGTACCCTCCAGGGGATCCTATGGCTACACCTTC

clone_size: -
d_call: TRBD1
j_call: TRBJ1-6
v_call: TRBV11-2
cdr3_aa: CASSLRLKTGSNSPLHF
cdr3_nt: TGTGCCAGCAGCTTAAGGCTCAAGACAGGGAGCAATTCACCCCTCCACTTT

clone_size: -
d_call: -
j_call: TRBJ1-4
v_call: TRBV7-9
cdr3_aa: CASSLVGAANEKLFF
cdr3_nt: TGTGCCAGCAGCTTAGTGGGGGCGGCTAATGAAAAACTGTTTTTT

clone_size: -
d_call: TRBD1
j_call: TRBJ2-7
v_call: TRBV18
cdr3_aa: CASSRSRDSIYEQYF
cdr3_nt: TGTGCCAGCTCACGAAGCCGGGACAGCATATACGAGCAGTACTTC

clone_size: -
d_call: -
j_call: TRBJ1-4
v_call: TRBV5-4
cdr3_aa: CASSLWGGVREKLFF
cdr3_nt: TGTGCCAGCTCCCTTTGGGGAGGGGTTCGCGAAAAACTGTTTTTT

clone_size: few
d_call: -
j_call: TRBJ1-1
v_call: TRBV6-5
cdr3_aa: CASSRISTNTEAFF
cdr3_nt: TGTGCCAGCAGTAGAATATCTACGAACACTGAAGCTTTCTTT

clone_size: -
d_call: -
j_call: TRBJ1-1
v_call: TRBV6-6
cdr3_aa: CASTGGNTEAFF
cdr3_nt: TGTGCCAGCACTGGAGGGAACACTGAAGCTTTCTTT

clone_size: -
d_call: TRBD2
j_call: TRBJ2-5
v_call: TRBV3-1/TRBV3-2
cdr3_aa: CASRLLRGGETQYF
cdr3_nt: TGTGCCAGCAGGCTATTGCGGGGGGGAGAGACCCAGTACTTC

clone_size: once
d_call: TRBD1
j_call: TRBJ2-4
v_call: TRBV7-9
cdr3_aa: CASSPNRGAKNIQYF
cdr3_nt: TGTGCCAGCAGCCCGAACAGGGGCGCCAAAAACATTCAGTACTTC

clone_size: few
d_call: TRBD2
j_call: TRBJ2-3
v_call: TRBV5-4
cdr3_aa: CASSLATTSGSSSDTQYF
cdr3_nt: TGTGCCAGCAGCTTGGCCACGACTAGCGGGAGTAGTTCGGATACGCAGTATTTT

clone_size: -
d_call: -
j_call: TRBJ1-4
v_call: TRBV2
cdr3_aa: CASSEARTNGATNEKLFF
cdr3_nt: TGTGCCAGCAGTGAAGCGAGAACGAACGGAGCAACTAATGAAAAACTGTTTTTT

clone_size: -
d_call: TRBD1
j_call: TRBJ1-2
v_call: TRBV4-3
cdr3_aa: CASSPTGTGGGYTF
cdr3_nt: TGCGCCAGCAGCCCAACCGGGACAGGGGGTGGCTACACCTTC

clone_size: -
d_call: TRBD2
j_call: TRBJ2-1
v_call: TRBV15
cdr3_aa: CATSRVGLANEQFF
cdr3_nt: TGTGCCACCAGCAGAGTGGGACTAGCCAATGAGCAGTTCTTC

clone_size: -
d_call: -
j_call: TRBJ2-7
v_call: TRBV6-5
cdr3_aa: CASRNRGAAGGQYF
cdr3_nt: TGTGCCAGCAGAAACCGCGGGGCGGCAGGAGGGCAGTACTTC

clone_size: -
d_call: TRBD2
j_call: TRBJ2-2
v_call: TRBV6-5
cdr3_aa: CASKGGVNTGELFF
cdr3_nt: TGTGCCAGCAAGGGAGGGGTGAACACCGGGGAGCTGTTTTTT

clone_size: -
d_call: -
j_call: TRBJ2-1
v_call: TRBV19
cdr3_aa: CASSILYEQFF
cdr3_nt: TGTGCCAGCAGTATCCTATATGAGCAGTTCTTC

clone_size: -
d_call: -
j_call: TRBJ2-2
v_call: TRBV11-2
cdr3_aa: CASSFQFSGANTGELFF
cdr3_nt: TGTGCCAGCAGCTTTCAATTTAGCGGAGCGAACACCGGGGAGCTGTTTTTT

clone_size: -
d_call: -
j_call: TRBJ1-1
v_call: TRBV30
cdr3_aa: CAGTTLNTEAFF
cdr3_nt: TGTGCCGGAACGACACTGAACACTGAAGCTTTCTTT

clone_size: -
d_call: TRBD1
j_call: TRBJ1-2
v_call: TRBV7-3
cdr3_aa: CASSLSVTGTGGYTF
cdr3_nt: TGTGCCAGCAGCTTAAGCGTGACAGGGACGGGTGGCTACACCTTC

clone_size: -
d_call: -
j_call: TRBJ2-2
v_call: TRBV24-1
cdr3_aa: CATSVAPKGTGELFF
cdr3_nt: TGTGCCACCAGTGTGGCACCCAAGGGGACCGGGGAGCTGTTTTTT

clone_size: -
d_call: -
j_call: TRBJ2-2
v_call: TRBV3-1/TRBV3-2
cdr3_aa: CASSPRDTVAGELFF
cdr3_nt: TGTGCCAGCAGCCCGAGGGACACCGTAGCCGGGGAGCTGTTTTTT

clone_size: -
d_call: -
j_call: TRBJ2-4
v_call: TRBV4-3
cdr3_aa: CASSQDPGGNIQYF
cdr3_nt: TGCGCCAGCAGCCAAGATCCGGGTGGGAACATTCAGTACTTC